The 15 T cell receptor beta chains in this list originate from one sample, sequenced in a study of CD8+ T cells in alopecia areata (dated by TCRdb to 2017 to 2018). Preparation of the library involved the immunoSEQ multiplex PCR assay. For TCR sequencing, RNA was extracted from every sample and reverse transcribed into cDNA to serve as template. TCRdb mirrors the immuneACCESS table, restricted to in-frame sequences. Some clones are absent from its copies; in checked studies, under half trace to an unresolved V gene, and the reason for the others is unknown. Counted in this sample were more than 95,000 clones; about two fifths of them appeared once. Roughly 1.3% of the sample belongs to the ten largest clones. The specimen sequenced was CD4+ T cells sorted from blood. The receptor source for this set is a human donor with alopecia areata.

The chain employs TRBV6-6 and TRBJ2-4; 9 bases map to TRBD1. V trimming: 2 bases; J trimming: 8 bases; junction bases outside the gene matches: 7. This CDR3 has 15 residues. The V gene's germline CDR1 is MNHNY and CDR2 SVGAGI (reference sequence). The CDR3 reads CASSYLPGQGYIQYF. CDR3 in DNA: TGTGCCAGCAGTTACCTACCGGGACAGGGATACATTCAGTACTTC.

This clone was found a few times. This chain joins TRBV29-1 and TRBJ2-7; 9 nucleotides align to TRBD2. The V gene's germline CDR1 is SQVTM and CDR2 ANQGSEA. Unmatched junction bases numbered 6, after V lost 7 bases and J lost 2 bases. The CDR3 spans 13 residues. As DNA, the CDR3 is TGCAGCGCTAGCGGGGACGGGACCTACGAGCAGTACTTC. Its protein is CSASGDGTYEQYF.

The V gene is TRBV15, the J gene TRBJ1-2, with no clear D. The CDR3 loop spans 14 amino acids. Germline V gene lookup returns CDR1 LNHNV and CDR2 YYDKDF (reference sequence). Trimming stripped 4 bases from V and 4 bases from J, with 13 bases between. CDR3 DNA: TGTGCCACCAGCAAAACACCTACAAGCTATGGCTACACCTTC. It translates to CATSKTPTSYGYTF.

The chain carries TRBV30 and TRBJ2-2; weak D call: TRBD2 (5 bases). The V end lost 0 bases, the J end lost 2 bases, and 16 bases lay between the germline ends. The CDR3 sequence is 17 residues long. CDR1 is GTSNPN, CDR2 SVGIG, per germline (reference sequence). CDR3 amino acids: CAWSVPPSGKNTGELFF. Written as DNA, the CDR3 is TGTGCCTGGAGTGTACCCCCCAGCGGTAAAAACACCGGGGAGCTGTTTTTT.

The J gene is TRBJ2-3, the V gene TRBV18; 10 bases are a match to TRBD2. V lost 2 bases and J lost 5; bases outside the gene matches: 7. This CDR3 spans 16 amino acids. Germline assignment: CDR1 KGHSH and CDR2 LQKENI. The chain's CDR3 is CASSPSSGRAKDTQYF. CDR3 in DNA: TGTGCCAGCTCACCATCGAGCGGGAGGGCCAAAGATACGCAGTATTTT.

The chain joins TRBV7-9 to TRBJ2-5; a possible D gene is TRBD2 (5 bases). The germline V gene has CDR1 SEHNR and CDR2 FQNEAQ (reference sequence). V was trimmed by 5 bases and J by 4 bases, leaving 20 bases between them. The CDR3 extends over 16 amino acids. The chain's CDR3 is CASSPRLLSIRETQYF. CDR3 DNA sequence: TGTGCCAGCAGCCCCCGACTATTGTCGATTCGAGAGACCCAGTACTTC.

This clone was counted between two and nine times. The CDR3 DNA follows: TGTGCCAGCAGCCAATTAGGGCCCCGCTCTGGGGCCAACGTCCTGACTTTC. Residues: CASSQLGPRSGANVLTF. The gene calls are TRBV14 and TRBJ2-6; the D is unclear. In germline, CDR1 is SGHDN, CDR2 FVKESK. Trimming removed 2 bases from V and 0 bases from J, with 11 bases in between. The CDR3 is 17 amino acids.

This clone came up once. The J gene is TRBJ2-3, the V gene TRBV4-1; TRBD2 might be the D (5 bases). Trimming pared 6 bases from V and 2 bases from J, leaving 15 bases between. The CDR3 consists of 15 residues. Germline V gene lookup returns CDR1 MGHRA and CDR2 YSYEKL. The CDR3 is CASSRIGESTDTQYF. The CDR3 bases are TGCGCCAGCAGTCGGATCGGGGAGTCCACAGATACGCAGTATTTT.

This clone was counted only a few times. The chain recombines TRBV7-9 with TRBJ2-1; 8 positions agree with TRBD2. CDR3 length: 14 residues. Germline V gene lookup returns CDR1 SEHNR and CDR2 FQNEAQ (reference sequence). The ends lost 1 base at V and 15 bases at J; junction bases unmatched: 11. The DNA of the CDR3 is TGTGCCAGCAGCTTAGAGGGGTTTAGCGGGATGCCGTTCTTC. It specifies CASSLEGFSGMPFF.

The chain is built from TRBV5-1 and TRBJ2-3; 7 bases map to TRBD1. This CDR3 has 17 residues. V lost 4 bases and J lost 0; bases outside the gene matches: 11. CDR1 SGHRS and CDR2 YFSETQ come from the germline V gene. Here the CDR3 reads CASSVNRGLRSTDTQYF. The CDR3 nucleotides read TGCGCCAGCAGCGTCAACAGGGGTCTTAGAAGCACAGATACGCAGTATTTT.

The chain carries TRBV4-2 and TRBJ2-1, with TRBD2 matching 8 bases. V lost 1 base to trimming and J lost 8 bases; unmatched junction nucleotides: 10. CDR3 length: 16 amino acids. CDR1 is LGHNA and CDR2 is YNFKEQ in the germline V gene. This CDR3 reads CASSQAVGSGDDEQFF. The DNA for the CDR3 is TGTGCCAGCAGCCAAGCCGTTGGTAGCGGGGACGATGAGCAGTTCTTC.

The rearrangement joins TRBV4-1 to TRBJ2-5; 9 nucleotides align to TRBD1. This CDR3 has 15 amino acids. V trimming: 5 bases; J trimming: 3 bases; junction bases outside the gene matches: 7. Germline V gives CDR1 MGHRA, CDR2 YSYEKL. The CDR3 region has the DNA TGCGCCAGCAGCTCTCCCGGGACAGGGAAAGAGACCCAGTACTTC. This sequence encodes CASSSPGTGKETQYF.

This chain links TRBV9 with TRBJ1-1; 7 bases match TRBD1. The CDR3 runs 14 residues. The V gene end was trimmed by 3 bases and the J gene end by 0 bases; junction bases not matched to a gene: 2. Per germline, CDR1 SGDLS and CDR2 YYNGEE. The CDR3 loop reads CASSGTGLNTEAFF. The CDR3 DNA reads as TGTGCCAGCAGCGGGACAGGCCTGAACACTGAAGCTTTCTTT.

The chain uses TRBV9 and TRBJ2-1; D may correspond to TRBD1 or TRBD2 (5 bases each). Germline V CDR1 and CDR2: SGDLS, YYNGEE. Trimming shortened V by 3 bases and J by 8 bases, and 18 bases separated the two germline ends. The CDR3 contains 15 residues. Here the CDR3 DNA reads TGTGCCAGCAGCGGTAGGGGACCCCCTGGAGATGAGCAGTTCTTC. Its protein product is CASSGRGPPGDEQFF.

The chain combines TRBV30 with TRBJ2-2, with D unresolved. The CDR3 is 15 residues long. Germline V gene sequence: CDR1 GTSNPN, CDR2 SVGIG (reference sequence). V dropped 0 bases and J dropped 2 bases, with 10 bases sitting between them. CDR3 bases: TGTGCCTGGAGTGTATTCGCTAGAAACACCGGGGAGCTGTTTTTT. Residues: CAWSVFARNTGELFF.